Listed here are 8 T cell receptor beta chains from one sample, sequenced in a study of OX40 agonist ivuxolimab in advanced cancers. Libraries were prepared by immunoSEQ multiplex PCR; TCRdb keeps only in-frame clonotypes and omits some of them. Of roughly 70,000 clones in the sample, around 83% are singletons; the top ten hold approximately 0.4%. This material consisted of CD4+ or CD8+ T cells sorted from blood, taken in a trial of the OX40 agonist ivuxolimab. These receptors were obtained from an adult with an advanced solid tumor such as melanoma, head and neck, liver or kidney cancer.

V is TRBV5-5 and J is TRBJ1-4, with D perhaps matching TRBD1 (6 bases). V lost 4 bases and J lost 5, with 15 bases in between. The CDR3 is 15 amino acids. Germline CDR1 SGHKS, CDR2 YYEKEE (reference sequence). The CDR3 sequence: CASSPTGDTNEKLFF. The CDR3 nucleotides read TGTGCCAGCAGCCCTACCGGGGACACCAATGAAAAACTGTTTTTT.

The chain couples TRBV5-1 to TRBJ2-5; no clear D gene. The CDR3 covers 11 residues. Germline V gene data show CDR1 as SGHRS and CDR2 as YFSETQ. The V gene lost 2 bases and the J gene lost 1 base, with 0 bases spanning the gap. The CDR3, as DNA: TGCGCCAGCAGCTTCCAAGAGACCCAGTACTTC. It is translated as CASSFQETQYF.

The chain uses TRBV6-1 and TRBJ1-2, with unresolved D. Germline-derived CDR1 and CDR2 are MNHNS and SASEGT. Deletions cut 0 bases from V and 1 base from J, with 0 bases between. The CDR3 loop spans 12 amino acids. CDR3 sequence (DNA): TGTGCCAGCAGTGAAGCTAACTATGGCTACACCTTC. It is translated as CASSEANYGYTF.

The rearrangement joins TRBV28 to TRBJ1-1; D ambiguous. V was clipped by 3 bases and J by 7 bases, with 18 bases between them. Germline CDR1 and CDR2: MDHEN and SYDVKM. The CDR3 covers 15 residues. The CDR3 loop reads CASSLASITLIEAFF. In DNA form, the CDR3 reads TGTGCCAGCAGTTTGGCCAGTATTACGCTCATTGAAGCTTTCTTT.

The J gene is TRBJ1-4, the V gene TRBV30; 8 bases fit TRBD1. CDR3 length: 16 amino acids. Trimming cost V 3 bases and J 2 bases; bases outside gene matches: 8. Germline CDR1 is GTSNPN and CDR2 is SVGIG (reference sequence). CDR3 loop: CAWSTGQGRTNEKLFF. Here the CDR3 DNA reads TGTGCCTGGAGCACTGGACAGGGAAGGACTAATGAAAAACTGTTTTTT.

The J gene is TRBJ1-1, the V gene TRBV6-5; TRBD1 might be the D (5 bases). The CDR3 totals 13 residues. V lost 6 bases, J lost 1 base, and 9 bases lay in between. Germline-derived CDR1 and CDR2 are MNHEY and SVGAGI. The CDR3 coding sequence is TGTGCCAGCAGCCCGACAGAGAACACTGAAGCTTTCTTT. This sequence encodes CASSPTENTEAFF.

The DNA for the CDR3 is TGTGCCAGCAGTTTAGGGACGCGAGCCACAGATACGCAGTATTTT. It encodes CASSLGTRATDTQYF. V is TRBV27 and J is TRBJ2-3, with D possibly being TRBD1 or TRBD2 (5 bases each). Trimming took off 2 bases at V and 2 bases at J, with 11 bases between the two ends. Germline-derived CDR1 and CDR2 are MNHEY and SMNVEV (reference sequence). The CDR3 extends over 15 amino acids.

This CDR3 is CASKYGGTESYGYTF. DNA of the CDR3: TGTGCCAGCAAATACGGGGGGACAGAAAGCTATGGCTACACCTTC. V usage is TRBV7-9 and J usage is TRBJ1-2; TRBD1 aligns across 7 bases. Unmatched junction bases numbered 12, after V lost 7 bases and J lost 4 bases. The CDR3 has 15 residues. Germline V gives CDR1 SEHNR, CDR2 FQNEAQ (reference sequence).